This TCR beta chain was captured by sequencing in a study of blood T cell repertoires in COVID-19 (dated by TCRdb to about 2020). At the level of the whole study: Collaborator samples came from the United States, Italy and Spain and covered acute and convalescent phases of COVID-19. The prospective study material was composed of cDNA or gDNA derived from T cells, B-cell-depleted T cells, or PBMCs. The samples were drawn from the first 160 participants of the ongoing ImmuneRACE study and from 1,254 subjects provided by 6 global collaborators. A freely available public database, intended as a resource for researchers studying the immune response to SARS-CoV-2, is where the repertoires were released. The sample metadata nearly always contained a de-identified subject ID, COVID-19 status, age in years and sex. Subjects who had been exposed to COVID-19, were actively infected with it, or had recovered from it provided the deeply sampled blood TCRbeta repertoires that made up the dataset. Where HLA class I and class II types were available, the types were taken from metadata supplied by the sample provider, not from assay-based typing. Broad study findings and their caveats: Clinical and demographic metadata were provided uncurated, with the amount varying by source and participant.

Collaborating institutions collected whole blood in K2EDTA tubes following their own protocols. For TCRbeta analysis, collaborator samples were shipped as frozen whole blood, as isolated PBMCs, or as DNA extracted from either sample type. As concerns this clone: Its antigen specificity is not known. Base qualities are not provided; no much larger clone lies one nucleotide away.

The immunoSEQ Assay, a bias-controlled multiplex PCR, was used to amplify TCRbeta CDR3 regions from genomic DNA. The authors processed their data as follows. The number of nucleated cells in each sample was estimated by amplification of reference gene primers within the assay. To quantify the absolute abundance of each unique TCRbeta CDR3 rearrangement, sequence reads were collapsed and filtered. Productive Simpson clonality was computed per sample as the square root of Simpson's diversity index over productive rearrangements. The table comes from immuneACCESS by way of TCRdb, which keeps in-frame sequences with V and J called. Part of the clones is missing from these tables; in studies checked, under half for an unresolved V gene and the rest for unknown reasons. V and J calls and clone size are given by that table; D and trimming were obtained from the DNA. The sample table shows over 150,000 clones, and about 86% are seen once. The ten most abundant clones make up roughly 7% of the sample.

Specimen: peripheral blood. This clonotype was sampled from a man aged 50-60 years with active or convalescent COVID-19.

CDR3 sequence: CASSVQGGSSYNEQFF. The sequence in DNA is TGTGCCAGCAGCGTACAGGGGGGAAGCTCCTACAATGAGCAGTTCTTC. The rearrangement joined TRBV7-3 to TRBJ2-1; 8 bases in the middle match TRBD1. The germline V gene yields SGHTA for CDR1 and FQGTGA for CDR2. Clipping removes 5 bases from V and 0 bases from J, with 6 as the unmatched junction base count. The CDR3 goes from the cysteine to the phenylalanine over 16 residues. Only CDR3 DNA is held: 48 bases, read in frame from base 1.